Each of the 25 T cell receptor beta chains below was sequenced from the same sample in a study. TCRdb analysed the reads with MiXCR anew, one entry per CDR3 protein. The table lists 15,000 or so distinct CDR3 sequences, 30% to 40% of them singletons. The sequencing input was blood. The receptors stem from a human donor.

By frequency in the sample, this clonotype is medium-sized (0.01 to 0.1%). The rearrangement uses TRBV6-2 or TRBV6-3 and TRBJ1-5; D not resolved. V was clipped by 6 bases and J by 4 bases, with 10 bases between them. CDR1 and CDR2 from the germline V gene are MNHEY and SVGEGT. CDR3 size: 13 residues. The chain's CDR3 is CASRASGNQPQHF. CDR3 nucleotide sequence: TGTGCCAGCAGGGCCAGCGGGAATCAGCCCCAGCATTTT.

Relative to its sample, this clonotype is medium-sized. Its ends do not fully match the called genes, so a read error is possible. The genes are TRBV7-7 and TRBJ2-3, with D uncertain. CDR1 is SSHAT, CDR2 FNYEAQ, per germline (reference sequence). The CDR3 has 13 residues. In DNA form, the CDR3 reads TGTGCTAGCAGCTTAGGTCGCACAGATACGCAGTATTTT. It translates to CASSLGRTDTQYF. The full variable domain, in which reference TRBV7-7 and TRBJ2-3 provide the parts outside the CDR3, is GAGVSQSPRYKVTKRGQDVTLRCDPISSHATLYWYQQALGQGPEFLTYFNYEAQPDKSGLPSDRFSAERPEGSISTLTIQRTEQRDSAMYRCASSLGRTDTQYFGPGTRLTVL.

With respect to this clonotype: A clone one base away is much larger, so this may be a read error. This rearrangement joins TRBV5-5 to TRBJ2-1; D may be TRBD2 (6 bases). The V gene's germline CDR1 is SGHKS and CDR2 YYEKEE (reference sequence). The CDR3 covers 16 residues. Trimming removed 2 bases from V and 2 bases from J, with 14 bases in between. For the CDR3, the DNA is TGTGCCAGCAGCTTCCGGGGACTGGGGGCCTACAATGAGCAGTTCTTC. Its translation: CASSFRGLGAYNEQFF.

The chain couples TRBV7-3 to TRBJ1-1; tentatively, D is TRBD1 (5 bases). This CDR3 spans 17 amino acids. The V gene's germline CDR1 is SGHTA and CDR2 FQGTGA. The V end lost 5 bases, the J end lost 0 bases, and 19 bases lay between the germline ends. The CDR3, as DNA: TGTGCCAGCAGCGTTAAAAAGTTCGGGGCTCTGAACACTGAAGCTTTCTTT. It yields the protein CASSVKKFGALNTEAFF.

At least ten counts were recorded for this clonotype. V usage is TRBV14 and J usage is TRBJ1-4; TRBD1 matches 7 bases. Germline CDR1 is SGHDN and CDR2 is FVKESK. This CDR3 has 18 amino acids. V lost 1 base, J lost 4 bases, and 12 bases stayed unmatched. The CDR3 coding sequence is TGTGCCAGCAGCCAAGTTTCCGGGACCGGGACAGTTAATGAAAAACTGTTTTTT. Translated, it gives CASSQVSGTGTVNEKLFF.

The J gene is TRBJ1-4, the V gene TRBV18, with TRBD1 matching over 9 bases. Germline CDR1 and CDR2: KGHSH and LQKENI. The CDR3 covers 15 residues. V dropped 6 bases and J dropped 8; count of bases not matched to a gene: 10. The CDR3 region is CASSELGQGKEKLFF. CDR3 sequence (DNA): TGTGCCAGCTCGGAGCTGGGACAGGGTAAGGAAAAACTGTTTTTT.

This clonotype is medium-sized within its sample. The V gene is TRBV4-3, the J gene TRBJ2-4; D is possibly TRBD2 (5 bases). This CDR3 has 15 amino acids. The V end lost 0 bases, the J end lost 3 bases, and 9 bases lay between the germline ends. Germline V gives CDR1 LGHNA, CDR2 YSLEER. This CDR3 is CASSQEGERKNIQYF. The CDR3 nucleotides are TGCGCCAGCAGCCAAGAGGGAGAGCGCAAAAACATTCAGTACTTC.

This clonotype has more than one count but fewer than ten. J is TRBJ1-1 and V is TRBV4-3, with TRBD1 identical over 7 bases. The CDR3 totals 15 residues. From germline, CDR1 is LGHNA and CDR2 YSLEER. V lost 0 bases and J lost 1; bases outside the gene matches: 2. The CDR3 loop is CASSQEDRWNTEAFF. Here the CDR3 DNA reads TGCGCCAGCAGCCAAGAGGACAGGTGGAACACTGAAGCTTTCTTT.

V gene TRBV7-9 combines with J gene TRBJ2-1; TRBD1 or TRBD2 may be the D gene (5 bases each). Trimming shortened V by 6 bases and J by 10 bases, and 22 bases separated the two germline ends. Germline V gives CDR1 SEHNR, CDR2 FQNEAQ (reference sequence). The CDR3 is 15 residues long. CDR3 amino acids: CASRDHGTYSYEQFF. The DNA for the CDR3 is TGTGCCAGCAGGGACCACGGGACCTACTCCTACGAGCAGTTCTTC.

The CDR3 coding sequence is TGCAGTGCCCAGATTCCGGGACAGGGGGCATGGGAGCAGTACTTC. Encoded protein: CSAQIPGQGAWEQYF. The V gene is TRBV20-1, the J gene TRBJ2-7; 12 bases map to TRBD1. This CDR3 is 15 amino acids long. After removal of 6 bases from V and 7 bases from J, the junction contained 13 bases not matched to a gene. Germline values: CDR1 DFQATT, CDR2 SNEGSKA (reference sequence).

Of note for this clonotype: A read error may explain this, as a much larger clone is one base away. The V and J genes are TRBV4-1 and TRBJ2-6, with a possible D match to TRBD1 (5 bases). Germline V gene sequence: CDR1 MGHRA, CDR2 YSYEKL. This CDR3 spans 18 amino acids. Written as DNA, the CDR3 is TGCGCCAGCAGCCAAGGCTCAGATTTAAGCTCTGGGGCCAACATCCTGACTTTC. Its translation: CASSQGSDLSSGANILTF.

This clonotype has just a few counts. This chain uses TRBV4-2 with TRBJ2-7, with D possibly matching TRBD2 (6 bases). Between the trimmed V and J ends, which lost 5 bases and 4 bases, there was a span of 27 bases. CDR1 is LGHNA, CDR2 YNFKEQ, per germline. This CDR3 is 18 amino acids long. The CDR3 loop is CASSSSISGRHGGYEQYF. The CDR3 coding sequence is TGTGCCAGCAGCAGTTCGATAAGCGGCCGCCATGGAGGGTACGAGCAGTACTTC.

Many counts were recorded for this clonotype. This chain uses TRBV4-2 with TRBJ2-3, with 11 bases that match TRBD1. CDR3 length: 15 amino acids. The V gene end was trimmed by 1 base and the J gene end by 4 bases; junction bases not matched to a gene: 1. The germline CDR1 and CDR2 sequences are LGHNA and YNFKEQ. Here the CDR3 DNA reads TGTGCCAGCAGCCAAGGGACAGGGGGCTCAGATACGCAGTATTTT. Encoded protein: CASSQGTGGSDTQYF.

The rearrangement joins TRBV4-3 to TRBJ1-2; TRBD1 matches at 7 bases. CDR3 length: 14 residues. The germline V gene encodes CDR1 LGHNA and CDR2 YSLEER. V gave up 2 bases and J gave up 7 bases; unmatched junction bases: 7. The CDR3 DNA follows: TGCGCCAGCAGCCAATTATCCAGGGGGGGTGGCTACACCTTC. Its protein is CASSQLSRGGGYTF.

This clonotype was observed many times. V gene TRBV4-3 combines with J gene TRBJ1-2, with D possibly TRBD1 on 6 matching bases. V was trimmed by 2 bases and J by 3 bases, leaving 10 bases between them. The CDR3 covers 14 residues. Germline values: CDR1 LGHNA, CDR2 YSLEER. Here the CDR3 reads CASSQTQGHYGYTF. The DNA for the CDR3 is TGCGCCAGCAGCCAAACACAGGGACACTATGGCTACACCTTC.

The chain employs TRBV19 and TRBJ2-1; D perhaps matches TRBD2 (6 bases). The germline V gene has CDR1 LNHDA and CDR2 SQIVND (reference sequence). The CDR3 covers 12 residues. Trimming cost V 11 bases and J 9 bases, with 17 bases left between them. In nucleotides, the CDR3 is TGTGCCTGGAGGGCCTTTTCAGCTGAGCAGTTCTTC. It is translated as CAWRAFSAEQFF.

This clonotype was counted many times. The chain links TRBV29-1 to TRBJ2-5; D is tentatively TRBD1 or TRBD2 (5 bases each). CDR3 size: 12 residues. Trimming took 0 bases from V and 11 from J, leaving 13 bases between them. Germline V gene data show CDR1 as SQVTM and CDR2 as ANQGSEA. The CDR3 reads CSVEDRGWGQYF. CDR3 coding DNA: TGCAGCGTTGAAGATAGGGGATGGGGGCAGTACTTC.

Sample share makes this clonotype medium-sized. This chain joins TRBV6-2 or TRBV6-3 and TRBJ1-1, with D unresolved. CDR3 length equals 13 residues. The germline gives CDR1 MNHEY, CDR2 SVGEGT. V was clipped by 2 bases and J by 7 bases, with 11 bases between them. The CDR3, as DNA: TGTGCCAGCAGTTACGATTTCCCGGATGAAGCTTTCTTT. Encoded protein: CASSYDFPDEAFF.

This clonotype appeared many times. The CDR3 DNA sequence: TGCAGCGTTGGAGTAGCGGGAGGGTGGGAGACCCAGTACTTC. Translation gives CSVGVAGGWETQYF. The J gene is TRBJ2-5, the V gene TRBV29-1; TRBD2 agrees at 11 bases. The V and J ends lost 4 bases and 5 bases, in that order; junction bases with no gene match: 6. CDR3 length: 14 amino acids. Per the germline V gene, CDR1 is SQVTM and CDR2 is ANQGSEA.

In its sample, this clonotype was seen many times. The V and J genes are TRBV12-3 or TRBV12-4 and TRBJ2-3; 7 nucleotides align to TRBD2. Trimming cost V 2 bases and J 1 base; bases outside gene matches: 6. This CDR3 contains 16 residues. This CDR3 reads CASSLTQRGGTDTQYF. Here the CDR3 DNA reads TGTGCCAGCAGTTTAACCCAGCGGGGTGGCACAGATACGCAGTATTTT.

Sample share makes this clonotype medium-sized. The chain employs TRBV4-2 and TRBJ1-1, with a weak D call TRBD1 (5 bases). CDR3 length equals 13 residues. Trimming stripped 6 bases from V and 1 base from J, with 9 bases between. Germline V lookup: CDR1 LGHNA, CDR2 YNFKEQ. This CDR3 is CASSLDRNTEAFF. The CDR3 coding sequence is TGTGCCAGCAGTCTAGACAGGAACACTGAAGCTTTCTTT.

This clonotype was observed many times. V and J are TRBV4-2 and TRBJ1-6; TRBD1 agrees at 8 bases. Germline assignment: CDR1 LGHNA and CDR2 YNFKEQ. The junction had 1 base not matched to a gene; V was cut back by 0 bases and J by 6 bases. The CDR3 spans 15 residues. The CDR3 loop is CASSQETGGNSPLHF. The CDR3 nucleotides read TGTGCCAGCAGCCAAGAAACAGGGGGTAATTCACCCCTCCACTTT.

By sample fraction, this clonotype is medium-sized. V gene TRBV4-3 combines with J gene TRBJ2-3; 10 bases map to TRBD2. After removal of 3 bases from V and 0 bases from J, the junction contained 6 bases not matched to a gene. CDR1 is LGHNA, CDR2 YSLEER, per germline. This CDR3 has 17 residues. The CDR3 DNA sequence: TGCGCCAGCAGCCACCTAGCGGGGGAGGGTAGCACAGATACGCAGTATTTT. Translated, it gives CASSHLAGEGSTDTQYF.

This chain links TRBV30 with TRBJ2-7; tentative D call: TRBD2 (6 bases). This CDR3 region has 12 residues. CDR1 is GTSNPN, CDR2 SVGIG, per germline (reference sequence). The ends were cut back, 8 bases at V and 3 bases at J, with 14 bases in the middle. The CDR3 DNA is TGTGCCATGGAGGGAGATGTCTACGAGCAGTACTTC. Translated: CAMEGDVYEQYF.

This clonotype occurred many times. The chain recombines TRBV19 with TRBJ1-5; D might be TRBD1 (6 bases). The germline V and J ends were trimmed by 0 bases and 0 bases, with 27 bases remaining between them. This CDR3 is 22 amino acids long. Germline lookup yields CDR1 LNHDA and CDR2 SQIVND (reference sequence). The CDR3 region has the DNA TGTGCCAGTAGTATAGATCGCCATACGGGACATCCAAGGGCGTATAGCAATCAGCCCCAGCATTTT. It is translated as CASSIDRHTGHPRAYSNQPQHF.